This T cell receptor (beta chain) was captured by sequencing in a study of cytomegalovirus exposure and HLA in healthy donors. In the study overall: There were about 85 million unique TCRs (from HLA-typed donors) in an early data release.

The primer mix had 60 Vbeta and 13 Jbeta primers. Sequencing used immunoSEQ multiplex PCR; TCRdb keeps in-frame clones, though not all of them. The repertoire holds 150,000 to 200,000 clones, more than 70% seen once, with around 0.25% in the top ten. This CDR3 is built from 13 residues. From germline, CDR1 is SGDLS and CDR2 YYNGEE. Note on this clone: The junction and the germline gene differ at one end; a read error may be behind it.

The chain recombines TRBV9 with TRBJ2-5; the match to TRBD2 covers 9 bases. The sequence came from a boy aged 10-17 years in good health and CMV-seronegative. Input material: PBMCs. CDR3 in amino acids: CASSTQGLAGTNF. CDR3 in DNA: TGTGCCAGCAGCACCCAGGGCCTAGCGGGGACTAACTTC.